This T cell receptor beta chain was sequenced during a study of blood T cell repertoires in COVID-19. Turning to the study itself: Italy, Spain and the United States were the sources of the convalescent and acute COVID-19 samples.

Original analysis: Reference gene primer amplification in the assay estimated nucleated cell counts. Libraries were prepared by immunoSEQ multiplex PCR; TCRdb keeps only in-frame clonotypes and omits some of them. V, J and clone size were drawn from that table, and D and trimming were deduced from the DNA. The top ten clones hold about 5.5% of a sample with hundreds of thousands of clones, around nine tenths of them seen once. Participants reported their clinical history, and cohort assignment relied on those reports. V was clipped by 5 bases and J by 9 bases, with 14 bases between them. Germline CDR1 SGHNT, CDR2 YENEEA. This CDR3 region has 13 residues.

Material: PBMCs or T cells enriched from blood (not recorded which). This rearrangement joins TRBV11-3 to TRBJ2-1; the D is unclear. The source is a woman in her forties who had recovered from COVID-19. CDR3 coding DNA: TGTGCCAGCAGCGTCGGAGCTGTCGGTGAGCAGTTCTTC. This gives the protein CASSVGAVGEQFF.